The clone carrying this T cell receptor beta chain was recorded once. CDR3 length: 13 amino acids. From germline, CDR1 is MDHEN and CDR2 SYDVKM. V shed 4 bases, J shed 4 bases, and the junction held 2 bases outside the gene matches. This sample was included in a study of control samples from healthy donors and cancer patients. Libraries were prepared by immunoSEQ multiplex PCR; TCRdb keeps only in-frame clonotypes and omits some of them. The repertoire has about 170,000 clones, 90% to 95% of them found once; the top ten carry about 4%. Source material: blood. The chain employs TRBV28 and TRBJ1-2; 8 bases match TRBD1. This TCR was recovered from a woman aged 55 to 70 in good health. The CDR3 is CASSSTGAYGYTF. CDR3 coding DNA: TGTGCCAGCAGTTCGACAGGGGCCTATGGCTACACCTTC.